This T cell receptor (beta chain) appears in the sequencing data of a study of patients and donors after allogeneic stem cell transplantation. The V and J ends lost 5 bases and 1 base, in that order; junction bases with no gene match: 9. From germline, CDR1 is MNHNS and CDR2 SASEGT. The CDR3 is 17 amino acids. TCRdb analysed the RT-PCR reads with MiXCR anew, one entry per CDR3 protein. The sample holds about a million distinct CDR3 sequences, about a sixth seen once. Sequenced: blood, either unsorted or a sorted T cell fraction (not recorded which). The V gene is TRBV6-1, the J gene TRBJ1-5, with 9 bases identical to TRBD1. The receptor comes from a human donor who was either an allogeneic HSCT recipient or a stem cell or donor lymphocyte infusion donor (not recorded which). It is not recorded whose cells these are; they may come from a transplant donor. In nucleotides, the CDR3 is TGTGCCAGCAGTCCGGGACAGGGCTCAAGGAGCAATCAGCCCCAGCATTTT. Translating it yields CASSPGQGSRSNQPQHF.